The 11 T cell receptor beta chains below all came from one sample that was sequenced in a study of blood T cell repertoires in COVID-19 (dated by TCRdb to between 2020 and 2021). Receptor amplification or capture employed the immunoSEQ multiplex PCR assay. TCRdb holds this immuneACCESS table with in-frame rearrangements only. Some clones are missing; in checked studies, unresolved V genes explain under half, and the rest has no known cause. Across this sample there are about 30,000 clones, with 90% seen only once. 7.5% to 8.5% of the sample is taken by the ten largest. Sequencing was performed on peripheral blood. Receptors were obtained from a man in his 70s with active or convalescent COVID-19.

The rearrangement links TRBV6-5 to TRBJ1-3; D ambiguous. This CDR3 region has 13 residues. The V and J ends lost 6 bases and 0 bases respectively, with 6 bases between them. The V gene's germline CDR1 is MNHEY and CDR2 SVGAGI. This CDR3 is CASSVYSGNTIYF. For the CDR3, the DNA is TGTGCCAGCAGCGTCTACTCTGGAAACACCATATATTTT.

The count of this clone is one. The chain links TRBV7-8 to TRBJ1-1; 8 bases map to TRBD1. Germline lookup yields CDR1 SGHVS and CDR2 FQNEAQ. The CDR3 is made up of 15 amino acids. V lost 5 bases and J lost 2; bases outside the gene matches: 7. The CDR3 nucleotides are TGTGCCAGCAGCCTGGGACAGGCCAAAAACACTGAAGCTTTCTTT. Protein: CASSLGQAKNTEAFF.

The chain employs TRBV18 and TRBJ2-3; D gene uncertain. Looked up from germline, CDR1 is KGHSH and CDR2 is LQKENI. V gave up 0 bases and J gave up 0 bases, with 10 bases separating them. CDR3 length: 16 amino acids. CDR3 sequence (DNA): TGTGCCAGCTCACCACCATACTCCCGAAGCACAGATACGCAGTATTTT. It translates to CASSPPYSRSTDTQYF.

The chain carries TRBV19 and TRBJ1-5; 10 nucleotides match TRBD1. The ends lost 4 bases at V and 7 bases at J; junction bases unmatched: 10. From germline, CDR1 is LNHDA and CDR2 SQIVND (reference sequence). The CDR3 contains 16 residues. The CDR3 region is CASSKPDRGVYQPQHF. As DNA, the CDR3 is TGTGCCAGTAGTAAACCGGACAGGGGGGTATACCAGCCCCAGCATTTT.

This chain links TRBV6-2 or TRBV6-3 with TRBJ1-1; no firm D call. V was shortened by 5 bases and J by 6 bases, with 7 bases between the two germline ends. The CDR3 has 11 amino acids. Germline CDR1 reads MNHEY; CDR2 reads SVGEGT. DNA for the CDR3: TGTGCCAGCAGTCTAGGATCTGAAGCTTTCTTT. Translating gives CASSLGSEAFF.

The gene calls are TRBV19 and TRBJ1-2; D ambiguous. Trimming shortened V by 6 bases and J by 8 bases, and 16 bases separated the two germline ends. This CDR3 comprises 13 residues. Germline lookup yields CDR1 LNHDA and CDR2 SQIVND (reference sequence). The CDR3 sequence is CASRVEGPGGYTF. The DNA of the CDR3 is TGTGCCAGTAGGGTGGAAGGGCCGGGGGGCTACACCTTC.

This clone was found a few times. CDR3 region: CASSLHRVGANVLTF. CDR3 DNA: TGTGCCAGTAGTCTCCACCGGGTCGGGGCCAACGTCCTGACTTTC. The chain combines TRBV19 with TRBJ2-6; unclear D gene. The CDR3 sequence is 15 residues long. The ends were cut back, 5 bases at V and 4 bases at J, with 12 bases in the middle. CDR1 is LNHDA, CDR2 SQIVND, per germline (reference sequence). The full variable domain, with the rest looked up from reference TRBV19 and TRBJ2-6, is DGGITQSPKYLFRKEGQNVTLSCEQNLNHDAMYWYRQDPGQGLRLIYYSQIVNDFQKGDIAEGYSVSREKKESFPLTVTSAQKNPTAFYLCASSLHRVGANVLTFGAGSRLTVL.

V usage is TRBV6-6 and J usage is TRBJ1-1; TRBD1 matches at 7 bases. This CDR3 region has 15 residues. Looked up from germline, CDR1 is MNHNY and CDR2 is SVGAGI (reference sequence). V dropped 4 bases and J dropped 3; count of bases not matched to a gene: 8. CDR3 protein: CASSSSTGAYTEAFF. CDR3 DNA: TGTGCCAGCAGTTCCAGTACAGGGGCTTACACTGAAGCTTTCTTT.

For the CDR3, the DNA is TGCGCCAGCAGCCTTGGCGGTCCCAGGGGGCTAGTTGGCTACACCTTC. It yields the protein CASSLGGPRGLVGYTF. The chain carries TRBV5-1 and TRBJ1-2, with 8 bases matching TRBD1. With V trimmed by 4 bases and J by 7 bases, 15 bases remained unmatched. The CDR3 is 16 residues long. Looked up from germline, CDR1 is SGHRS and CDR2 is YFSETQ.

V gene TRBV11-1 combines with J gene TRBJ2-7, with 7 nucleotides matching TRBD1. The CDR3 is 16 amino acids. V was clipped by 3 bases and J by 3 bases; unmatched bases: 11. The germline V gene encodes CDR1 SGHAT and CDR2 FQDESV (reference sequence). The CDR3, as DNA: TGTGCCAGCAGCTTCCCCAGGACAGGCAATCGCTACGAGCAGTACTTC. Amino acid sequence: CASSFPRTGNRYEQYF.

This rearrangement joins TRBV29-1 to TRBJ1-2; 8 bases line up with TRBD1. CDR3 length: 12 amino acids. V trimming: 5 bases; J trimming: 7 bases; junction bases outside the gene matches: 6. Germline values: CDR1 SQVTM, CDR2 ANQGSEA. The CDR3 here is CSVPGQGSGYTF. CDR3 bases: TGCAGCGTTCCAGGACAGGGCTCTGGCTACACCTTC.